The present T cell receptor beta chain was sequenced within a study of T cell responses to AZD1222 COVID-19 vaccine. Study results and caveats: Elevations in Spike-specific TCR breadth and depth followed administration of two AZD1222 doses.

Libraries were prepared by immunoSEQ multiplex PCR; TCRdb keeps only in-frame clonotypes and omits some of them. The table lists 130,000 to 150,000 clones, 91% of them singletons. In regard to this clone: Its specificity is not known.

Germline-derived CDR1 and CDR2 are SGHRS and YFSETQ. V lost 3 bases and J 2 bases, leaving 11 bases between the germline ends. CDR3 size: 14 residues. This sample comprised peripheral blood, obtained 28 days after the second AZD1222 dose. This TCR came from an adult who received the AZD1222 COVID-19 vaccine. The V and J genes are TRBV5-1 and TRBJ2-5; D might be TRBD1 or TRBD2, each matching 5 bases. The CDR3 nucleotides read TGCGCCAGCAGCTCCCTAGAGGGGCAAGAGACCCAGTACTTC. Translating gives CASSSLEGQETQYF.